Following are 8 T cell receptor beta chains from one sample sequenced in a study of cytomegalovirus exposure and HLA in healthy donors. The PCR was carried out with 60 Vbeta primers and 13 Jbeta primers. Profiling relied on immunoSEQ multiplex PCR, and the TCRdb table lists in-frame clones only, not all of them. The sample lists some 170,000 clones; around a tenth were seen once. Source material: PBMCs. These receptors were collected from a young woman in good health and CMV-seropositive.

This clone showed up just a few times. The chain links TRBV29-1 to TRBJ2-7; D may be TRBD2 (5 bases). The V gene's germline CDR1 is SQVTM and CDR2 ANQGSEA. V was cut by 7 bases and J by 3 bases, with 7 bases left in between. The CDR3 totals 10 residues. The CDR3 DNA sequence: TGCAGCGCCCGGGACTACGAGCAGTACTTC. Translation gives CSARDYEQYF.

The V gene is TRBV15, the J gene TRBJ2-7, with 9 bases matching TRBD2. V gave up 1 base and J gave up 3 bases; unmatched junction bases: 1. The CDR3 sequence is 14 residues long. Germline loops: CDR1 LNHNV, CDR2 YYDKDF (reference sequence). The CDR3 reads CATSRVAGDYEQYF. DNA for the CDR3: TGTGCCACCAGCAGAGTAGCGGGGGACTACGAGCAGTACTTC. Supplemented by reference TRBV15 and TRBJ2-7, the full variable domain reads DAMVIQNPRYQVTQFGKPVTLSCSQTLNHNVMYWYQQKSSQAPKLLFHYYDKDFNNEADTPDNFQSRRPNTSFCFLDIRSPGLGDTAMYLCATSRVAGDYEQYFGPGTRLTVT.

The V gene is TRBV7-7, the J gene TRBJ2-1, with TRBD2 as a possible D gene (6 bases). The CDR3 consists of 18 residues. Trimming cost V 3 bases and J 2 bases, with 20 bases left between them. Germline lookup yields CDR1 SSHAT and CDR2 FNYEAQ (reference sequence). This chain's CDR3 is CASSLGAGGAGTYNEQFF. In DNA form, the CDR3 reads TGTGCCAGCAGCTTGGGAGCCGGGGGAGCGGGTACCTACAATGAGCAGTTCTTC.

This chain connects TRBV29-1 to TRBJ1-2; D might be TRBD1 (6 bases). With 3 bases removed from V and 3 bases from J, the gap between germline ends came to 8 bases. CDR3 length: 12 amino acids. The germline V gene encodes CDR1 SQVTM and CDR2 ANQGSEA. CDR3 amino acids: CSVEKGDYGYTF. Written as DNA, the CDR3 is TGCAGCGTTGAGAAGGGGGACTATGGCTACACCTTC.

The table lists this clone with a few counts. The V call is TRBV6-6, the J call TRBJ1-3; D ambiguous. Germline CDR1 reads MNHNY; CDR2 reads SVGAGI (reference sequence). This CDR3 is 14 amino acids long. V dropped 4 bases and J dropped 0 bases, with 7 bases sitting between them. For the CDR3, the DNA is TGTGCCAGCAGTTCGGTAAACTCTGGAAACACCATATATTTT. This gives the protein CASSSVNSGNTIYF.

The chain is built from TRBV7-9 and TRBJ1-1, with D tentatively TRBD1 (6 bases). CDR3 length: 14 amino acids. The ends were cut back, 4 bases at V and 4 bases at J, with 13 bases in the middle. CDR1 is SEHNR, CDR2 FQNEAQ, per germline (reference sequence). In DNA form, the CDR3 reads TGTGCCAGCAGCTCCAGGGGAAGGATCACTGAAGCTTTCTTT. Translated, it gives CASSSRGRITEAFF.

This clone was counted only a few times. J is TRBJ2-1 and V is TRBV5-1; the D gene is possibly TRBD2 (5 bases). Trimming cost V 0 bases and J 8 bases, with 6 bases left between them. Germline V gene lookup returns CDR1 SGHRS and CDR2 YFSETQ. CDR3 length equals 12 residues. As DNA, the CDR3 is TGCGCCAGCAGCTTGGCCGGGGATGAGCAGTTCTTC. It translates to CASSLAGDEQFF.

The J gene is TRBJ2-1, the V gene TRBV12-5; 7 bases agree with TRBD2. The germline CDR1 and CDR2 sequences are LGHNT and FRNRAP. With 1 base clipped from V and 6 bases from J, the junction kept 9 bases outside the gene matches. This CDR3 contains 16 residues. CDR3 loop: CASGLGRSGITNEQFF. CDR3 DNA sequence: TGTGCTAGTGGTTTGGGCCGAAGCGGGATCACCAATGAGCAGTTCTTC.